Sequencing of this TCR beta chain was carried out in a study of blood T cell repertoires in COVID-19. On the study more broadly: T cells, B-cell-depleted T cells, or PBMCs provided the cDNA or gDNA that served as material.

Between the trimmed V and J ends, which lost 3 bases and 8 bases, there was a span of 13 bases. Per the germline V gene, CDR1 is SNHLY and CDR2 is FYNNEI. This CDR3 has 13 amino acids. Produced via immunoSEQ multiplex PCR; TCRdb's table is partial and in-frame only. The sample yields 60,000 to 85,000 clones, roughly 90% seen once. Sample: peripheral blood. The J gene is TRBJ1-2, the V gene TRBV2, with D uncertain. The clonotype originates from a man aged 50 to 60 with acute or convalescent COVID-19. The CDR3 DNA is TGTGCCAGCAGTGATTGGGTCTCGGGAGGCTACACCTTC. It encodes CASSDWVSGGYTF.